This is a list of T cell receptor beta chains from one sample in a study of spatial heterogeneity in lung cancer. MiXCR, run by TCRdb on the 5' RACE reads, gives a single entry per CDR3 protein. The table has over 14,000 distinct CDR3 sequences, about 9.4% seen once. The source material was PBMCs, sampled at surgery. These receptors were obtained from a male donor with early-stage non-small cell lung cancer. The CDR3 runs from the conserved cysteine through the conserved F or W. A D gene is named only where the DNA matches it firmly. Some rows mark clone size as missing; the rest say once, few, many or name a class of expanded clone.

abundance: many
j_gene: TRBJ2-5
d_gene: NA
v_gene: TRBV4-1
CDR3nt: TGCGCCAGCAGCCATCCCCGGGACGGGAACCACCAAGAGACCCAGTACTTC
CDR3aa: CASSHPRDGNHQETQYF

abundance: many
j_gene: TRBJ2-1
d_gene: NA
v_gene: TRBV5-1
CDR3nt: TGCGCCAGCAGCTCCTCCGTCGGGTCAGCCAATGAGCAGTTCTTC
CDR3aa: CASSSSVGSANEQFF

abundance: NA
j_gene: TRBJ2-3
d_gene: NA
v_gene: TRBV25-1
CDR3nt: TGTGCCAGCAGTGAATTATCGTCAGGCACAGATACGCAGTATTTT
CDR3aa: CASSELSSGTDTQYF

abundance: many
j_gene: TRBJ2-2
d_gene: NA
v_gene: TRBV24-1
CDR3nt: TGTGCCACCAGTGATTTTAGTGAGGACACCGGGGAGCTGTTTTTT
CDR3aa: CATSDFSEDTGELFF

abundance: many
j_gene: TRBJ2-5
d_gene: TRBD1
v_gene: TRBV28
CDR3nt: TGTGCCAGCAGTCCGCAAGGGACAGGGGGTCGAGAGACCCAGTACTTC
CDR3aa: CASSPQGTGGRETQYF

abundance: many
j_gene: TRBJ1-1
d_gene: TRBD1
v_gene: TRBV11-3
CDR3nt: TGTGCCAGCAGCCCGGGGGGTGGACAGGGTAACACTGAAGCTTTCTTT
CDR3aa: CASSPGGGQGNTEAFF

abundance: NA
j_gene: TRBJ2-7
d_gene: NA
v_gene: TRBV7-2
CDR3nt: TGTGCCAGCAGCGTCGCCGGCAGGGGCTACGAGCAGTACTTC
CDR3aa: CASSVAGRGYEQYF

abundance: few
j_gene: TRBJ1-4
d_gene: NA
v_gene: TRBV20-1
CDR3nt: TGCAGTGCTCCCGGGGCCGATGAAAAACTGTTTTTT
CDR3aa: CSAPGADEKLFF

abundance: NA
j_gene: TRBJ1-2
d_gene: NA
v_gene: TRBV29-1
CDR3nt: TGCAGCGTTGAAAGACCCTATGGCTACACCTTC
CDR3aa: CSVERPYGYTF

abundance: many
j_gene: TRBJ1-1
d_gene: TRBD1
v_gene: TRBV4-2
CDR3nt: TGTGCCAGCAGCCAAGAGACAGGGCCAAACACTGAAGCTTTCTTT
CDR3aa: CASSQETGPNTEAFF

abundance: medium-sized
j_gene: TRBJ2-3
d_gene: TRBD2
v_gene: TRBV6-1
CDR3nt: TGTGCCAGCAGGGGGGGGTGGCTTCGGCAGCAGTATTTT
CDR3aa: CASRGGWLRQQYF

abundance: many
j_gene: TRBJ2-2
d_gene: NA
v_gene: TRBV5-1
CDR3nt: TGCGCCAGCAGCCCACTACAGGGTTCCGGGGAGCTGTTTTTT
CDR3aa: CASSPLQGSGELFF

abundance: NA
j_gene: TRBJ2-7
d_gene: TRBD1
v_gene: TRBV28
CDR3nt: TGTGCCAGCAGCGACAGGGGGCCCTACGAGCAGTACTTC
CDR3aa: CASSDRGPYEQYF

abundance: many
j_gene: TRBJ2-6
d_gene: TRBD1
v_gene: TRBV5-1
CDR3nt: TGCGCCAGCAGCTTCGCGTCAACCCGGACAGGAGCCTCTGGGGCCAACGTCCTGACTTTC
CDR3aa: CASSFASTRTGASGANVLTF

abundance: many
j_gene: TRBJ2-3
d_gene: NA
v_gene: TRBV29-1
CDR3nt: TGCAGCGTAGACGCAGGTCCCTTGTTT
CDR3aa: CSVDAGPLF

abundance: medium-sized
j_gene: TRBJ1-6
d_gene: NA
v_gene: TRBV12-3/TRBV12-4
CDR3nt: TGTGCCAGCAGTGGGCAGTTTAATTCACCCCTCCACTTT
CDR3aa: CASSGQFNSPLHF

abundance: few
j_gene: TRBJ2-7
d_gene: NA
v_gene: TRBV6-5
CDR3nt: TGTGCCAGCAGAGCTCGCATGGGGGACACCTACGAGCAGTACTTC
CDR3aa: CASRARMGDTYEQYF

abundance: many
j_gene: TRBJ2-7
d_gene: TRBD2
v_gene: TRBV28
CDR3nt: TGTGCCAGCAGTTTCCAGTCTAGCGGGAGGAGCGAGCAGTACTTC
CDR3aa: CASSFQSSGRSEQYF

abundance: many
j_gene: TRBJ2-7
d_gene: NA
v_gene: TRBV6-5
CDR3nt: TGTGCCAGCCAACCCGACAGTTGGTCGGCCTACGAGCAGTACTTC
CDR3aa: CASQPDSWSAYEQYF

abundance: NA
j_gene: TRBJ2-3
d_gene: NA
v_gene: TRBV7-6
CDR3nt: TGTGCCAGCAGCTTATTCTTCACAGATACGCAGTATTTT
CDR3aa: CASSLFFTDTQYF

abundance: many
j_gene: TRBJ2-7
d_gene: NA
v_gene: TRBV5-5
CDR3nt: TGTGCCAGCAGCTTGGCCGGGACTCCAAAGGCCTACGAGCAGTACTTC
CDR3aa: CASSLAGTPKAYEQYF

abundance: NA
j_gene: TRBJ2-2
d_gene: NA
v_gene: TRBV6-2/TRBV6-3
CDR3nt: TGTGCCAGCAGTTTCCTAGTAAGGACCGGGGAGCTGTTTTTT
CDR3aa: CASSFLVRTGELFF

abundance: many
j_gene: TRBJ2-5
d_gene: TRBD2
v_gene: TRBV12-3/TRBV12-4
CDR3nt: TGTGCCAGCAGCCGTAGCGGGAGGCTACTCGAGACCCAGTACTTC
CDR3aa: CASSRSGRLLETQYF

abundance: many
j_gene: TRBJ2-2
d_gene: NA
v_gene: TRBV5-1
CDR3nt: TGCGCCGGCCGGGACCCGAACACCGGGGAGCTGTTTTTT
CDR3aa: CAGRDPNTGELFF

abundance: many
j_gene: TRBJ2-5
d_gene: TRBD2
v_gene: TRBV3-1
CDR3nt: TGTGCCAGCAGCCAAGAGGGCGCTCTAGCGGGATTTCAGGAGACCCAGTACTTC
CDR3aa: CASSQEGALAGFQETQYF

abundance: many
j_gene: TRBJ1-1
d_gene: NA
v_gene: TRBV7-9
CDR3nt: TGTGCCAGCAGCCCTTTTGGACCCCTTGAAGCTTTCTTT
CDR3aa: CASSPFGPLEAFF

abundance: many
j_gene: TRBJ2-2
d_gene: TRBD2
v_gene: TRBV28
CDR3nt: TGTGCCAGCAGACTAGCGGGACCCGGGGAGCTGTTTTTT
CDR3aa: CASRLAGPGELFF

abundance: many
j_gene: TRBJ2-3
d_gene: NA
v_gene: TRBV20-1
CDR3nt: TGCAGTGCTAGTAGGGACCTCAGCACAGATACGCAGTATTTT
CDR3aa: CSASRDLSTDTQYF

abundance: many
j_gene: TRBJ1-5
d_gene: NA
v_gene: TRBV5-1
CDR3nt: TGCGCCAGCAGCGTGGACGGGACTAGCAATCAGCCCCAGCATTTT
CDR3aa: CASSVDGTSNQPQHF

abundance: few
j_gene: TRBJ2-3
d_gene: TRBD2
v_gene: TRBV29-1
CDR3nt: TGCAGCGTTGGTTTCGGGAGGGCCTCAGATACGCAGTATTTT
CDR3aa: CSVGFGRASDTQYF

abundance: many
j_gene: TRBJ2-5
d_gene: TRBD2
v_gene: TRBV28
CDR3nt: TGTGCCAGCAGCCGACTAGCGGGAAAAGAGACCCAGTACTTC
CDR3aa: CASSRLAGKETQYF

abundance: many
j_gene: TRBJ1-1
d_gene: NA
v_gene: TRBV5-4
CDR3nt: TGTGCCAGCAGCTTAGCGGATGTCACTGAAGCTTTCTTT
CDR3aa: CASSLADVTEAFF

abundance: NA
j_gene: TRBJ2-7
d_gene: TRBD1
v_gene: TRBV9
CDR3nt: TGTGCCAGCAGAGCAAGGACAGGCCAAGACCTTTACGAGCAGTACTTC
CDR3aa: CASRARTGQDLYEQYF

abundance: many
j_gene: TRBJ2-3
d_gene: TRBD2
v_gene: TRBV10-3
CDR3nt: TGTGCCATCAGTGAGACTAGCGGGGGGGCCGCGGCTAAAGATACGCAGTATTTT
CDR3aa: CAISETSGGAAAKDTQYF

abundance: many
j_gene: TRBJ2-2
d_gene: TRBD1
v_gene: TRBV24-1
CDR3nt: TGTGCCACCCCCCCGGTGGACAGGGGTAAGCTGTTTTTT
CDR3aa: CATPPVDRGKLFF

abundance: many
j_gene: TRBJ2-2
d_gene: TRBD2
v_gene: TRBV19
CDR3nt: TGTGCCAGTAGTATTGGGACTAGCCGGACCGGGGAGCTGTTTTTT
CDR3aa: CASSIGTSRTGELFF

abundance: many
j_gene: TRBJ2-1
d_gene: TRBD2
v_gene: TRBV24-1
CDR3nt: TGTGCCACCAGTCCTCCCGGGAGGATGGGGTACAATGAGCAGTTCTTC
CDR3aa: CATSPPGRMGYNEQFF

abundance: many
j_gene: TRBJ1-2
d_gene: TRBD1
v_gene: TRBV10-3
CDR3nt: TGTGCCATCACTGTGGGACAGAACTATGGCTACACCTTC
CDR3aa: CAITVGQNYGYTF

abundance: NA
j_gene: TRBJ2-3
d_gene: TRBD2
v_gene: TRBV7-2
CDR3nt: TGTGCCAGCAGCCCCGGACCCGGGACTAGTAAGACAGATACGCAGTATTTT
CDR3aa: CASSPGPGTSKTDTQYF

abundance: many
j_gene: TRBJ2-2
d_gene: NA
v_gene: TRBV4-2
CDR3nt: TGTGCCAGCAGCCAAGCTACGGGTATGTCCGCGAACACCGGGGAGCTGTTTTTT
CDR3aa: CASSQATGMSANTGELFF

abundance: NA
j_gene: TRBJ1-2
d_gene: NA
v_gene: TRBV6-4
CDR3nt: TGTGCCAGCAGTGACCTCAACCGAGGCTACACCTTC
CDR3aa: CASSDLNRGYTF

abundance: NA
j_gene: TRBJ2-7
d_gene: TRBD2
v_gene: TRBV29-1
CDR3nt: TGCAGCGTTGTCGGGGGGAGTTTCCCGTACGAGCAGTACTTC
CDR3aa: CSVVGGSFPYEQYF

abundance: many
j_gene: TRBJ2-5
d_gene: NA
v_gene: TRBV9
CDR3nt: TGTGCCAGCAGCCCAGGCCTCTCGTTGGGAGAGACCCAGTACTTC
CDR3aa: CASSPGLSLGETQYF

abundance: few
j_gene: TRBJ2-7
d_gene: NA
v_gene: TRBV2
CDR3nt: TGTGCCAGCAGAAACAACGAGCAGTACTTC
CDR3aa: CASRNNEQYF

abundance: medium-sized
j_gene: TRBJ2-1
d_gene: NA
v_gene: TRBV6-2/TRBV6-3
CDR3nt: TGTGCCAGCAGTTTTGAGGTTTCGGCTGAGCAGTTCTTC
CDR3aa: CASSFEVSAEQFF

abundance: many
j_gene: TRBJ2-5
d_gene: NA
v_gene: TRBV6-1
CDR3nt: TGTGCCAGCAGCCCGGGGATCCTACAAGAGACCCAGTACTTC
CDR3aa: CASSPGILQETQYF

abundance: many
j_gene: TRBJ2-3
d_gene: TRBD1
v_gene: TRBV4-2
CDR3nt: TGTGCCAGCAGCCAAGAACAGGGGTTGACAGATACGCAGTATTTT
CDR3aa: CASSQEQGLTDTQYF

abundance: NA
j_gene: TRBJ2-3
d_gene: NA
v_gene: TRBV2
CDR3nt: TGTGCCAGCAGTGAAGGGTTATCGGATACGCAGTATTTT
CDR3aa: CASSEGLSDTQYF